Presented here are 25 T cell receptor beta chains from one specimen sequenced in a study of T cell responses to AZD1222 COVID-19 vaccine. Sequencing was performed with immunoSEQ multiplex PCR; in TCRdb, only in-frame clones are kept and a portion is missing. Of 150,000 to 160,000 clones listed, 85% to 90% are singletons. This specimen was peripheral blood, taken 28 days after the second AZD1222 dose. The receptors shown here come from an adult who received the AZD1222 COVID-19 vaccine.

This clone has only one observation. The genes are TRBV14 and TRBJ2-1; 12 bases fit TRBD1. This CDR3 is built from 17 residues. The J segment lost 4 bases and the V segment lost 2 bases, leaving 6 bases of the junction unmatched. The germline V gene has CDR1 SGHDN and CDR2 FVKESK. The CDR3 is CASSQRDRGLFYNEQFF. Here the CDR3 DNA reads TGTGCCAGCAGCCAAAGGGACAGGGGGCTGTTTTACAATGAGCAGTTCTTC.

V is TRBV5-1 and J is TRBJ2-1; 7 bases are shared with TRBD2. Germline loops: CDR1 SGHRS, CDR2 YFSETQ. The CDR3 sequence is 14 residues long. The V segment lost 6 bases and the J segment 2 bases; nucleotides outside the gene matches: 5. The CDR3 DNA reads TGCGCCAGCACCCGGGAGGCTACCTACAATGAGCAGTTCTTC. It codes for CASTREATYNEQFF.

The V gene is TRBV18, the J gene TRBJ2-2, with a possible D match to TRBD2 (6 bases). Per the germline V gene, CDR1 is KGHSH and CDR2 is LQKENI. The CDR3 consists of 15 residues. The ends were cut back, 3 bases at V and 0 bases at J, with 8 bases in the middle. CDR3 sequence: CASSPDYTNTGELFF. Written as DNA, the CDR3 is TGTGCCAGCTCACCGGACTATACGAACACCGGGGAGCTGTTTTTT.

This chain links TRBV12-3 or TRBV12-4 with TRBJ1-1; D unclear. The CDR3 spans 13 residues. V was shortened by 2 bases and J by 5 bases, with 9 bases between the two germline ends. This CDR3 is CASSLLMGTEAFF. Here the CDR3 DNA reads TGTGCCAGCAGTTTATTAATGGGGACTGAAGCTTTCTTT.

The chain carries TRBV19 and TRBJ2-1, with D perhaps TRBD2 (6 bases). The germline CDR1 and CDR2 sequences are LNHDA and SQIVND (reference sequence). Trimming left V 10 bases short and J 0 bases short, with 10 bases between. The CDR3 is 13 amino acids. CDR3 bases: TGTGCCACGGGGACTGACTCCTACAATGAGCAGTTCTTC. It is translated as CATGTDSYNEQFF. The variable domain in full, with the rest retrieved from reference TRBV19 and TRBJ2-1, is DGGITQSPKYLFRKEGQNVTLSCEQNLNHDAMYWYRQDPGQGLRLIYYSQIVNDFQKGDIAEGYSVSREKKESFPLTVTSAQKNPTAFYLCATGTDSYNEQFFGPGTRLTVL.

The chain employs TRBV12-3 or TRBV12-4 and TRBJ2-7, with TRBD1 identical over 8 bases. J was trimmed by 2 bases and V by 6 bases; bases with no gene match: 3. The CDR3 runs to 13 residues. CDR3 sequence reads: CASRRTGTYEQYF. The CDR3 bases are TGTGCCAGCAGGAGGACAGGGACCTACGAGCAGTACTTC.

The chain couples TRBV30 to TRBJ1-1; D is unresolved. The CDR3 has 12 residues. The germline V and J ends were trimmed by 5 bases and 1 base, with 8 bases remaining between them. Germline V gene lookup returns CDR1 GTSNPN and CDR2 SVGIG (reference sequence). CDR3 residues: CAWGLGNTEAFF. The CDR3 DNA follows: TGTGCCTGGGGGCTGGGGAACACTGAAGCTTTCTTT.

This clone was seen only once. The rearrangement links TRBV19 to TRBJ1-2; tentatively, D is TRBD1 (6 bases). The V gene lost 6 bases and the J gene lost 6 bases, with 14 bases spanning the gap. CDR1 and CDR2 (germline): LNHDA, SQIVND (reference sequence). The CDR3 has 13 residues. CDR3 residues: CASRKQGGDGYTF. CDR3 coding DNA: TGTGCCAGTAGAAAACAGGGTGGAGATGGCTACACCTTC.

This chain connects TRBV2 to TRBJ2-1; a possible D gene is TRBD2 (6 bases). Trimming cost V 7 bases and J 10 bases, with 20 bases left between them. Germline V gene sequence: CDR1 SNHLY, CDR2 FYNNEI. This CDR3 is 14 amino acids long. The CDR3 loop reads CASKAGTLPGEQFF. In DNA, the CDR3 is TGTGCCAGCAAGGCGGGGACCCTCCCAGGGGAGCAGTTCTTC.

This rearrangement joins TRBV7-9 to TRBJ1-6; no definite D call. Trimming left V 5 bases short and J 9 bases short, with 11 bases between. The length of the CDR3 is 13 residues. Germline assignment: CDR1 SEHNR and CDR2 FQNEAQ (reference sequence). The CDR3 DNA follows: TGTGCCAGCAGCCCGGGGTCACCTTCACCCCTCCACTTT. Translation: CASSPGSPSPLHF.

The rearrangement uses TRBV29-1 and TRBJ1-1, with D possibly TRBD1 on 5 matching bases. The CDR3 is 13 amino acids. Trimming took 6 bases from V and 1 from J, leaving 12 bases between them. The germline V gene has CDR1 SQVTM and CDR2 ANQGSEA. The CDR3 is CSVVRVSNTEAFF. In DNA, the CDR3 is TGCAGCGTAGTCAGGGTTTCGAACACTGAAGCTTTCTTT.

This sequence joins TRBV29-1 and TRBJ2-1; TRBD1 matches 8 bases. V was pared by 6 bases and J by 8 bases, with 12 bases of the junction left unmatched. The CDR3 has 14 residues. In germline, CDR1 is SQVTM, CDR2 ANQGSEA. In DNA form, the CDR3 reads TGCAGCGTCGCAGGGGGCCACGGGTGGGATGAGCAGTTCTTC. Translating gives CSVAGGHGWDEQFF.

This chain links TRBV7-9 with TRBJ1-4, with TRBD1 as a possible D gene (5 bases). V lost 5 bases and J lost 8, with 18 bases in between. The germline V gene has CDR1 SEHNR and CDR2 FQNEAQ (reference sequence). The CDR3 contains 15 residues. The CDR3 spells CASSRHLGGSEKLFF. The CDR3 DNA reads TGTGCCAGCAGCCGGCACCTCGGGGGATCGGAAAAACTGTTTTTT.

J is TRBJ1-6 and V is TRBV7-2, with no clear D. V was shortened by 1 base and J by 7 bases, with 8 bases between the two germline ends. The CDR3 is made up of 14 amino acids. The germline gives CDR1 SGHTA, CDR2 FQGNSA. In DNA form, the CDR3 reads TGTGCCAGCAGCTTAGAATTGGGGAATTCACCCCTCCACTTT. This sequence encodes CASSLELGNSPLHF.

CDR3 in DNA: TGCAACCATGAGAATGAGCAGTTCTTC. Protein: CNHENEQFF. This sequence joins TRBV20-1 and TRBJ2-1; D gene uncertain. This CDR3 has 9 residues. CDR1 DFQATT and CDR2 SNEGSKA come from the germline V gene (reference sequence).

The V gene is TRBV7-6, the J gene TRBJ2-3; D unclear. CDR1 is SGHVS, CDR2 FNYEAQ, per germline. V was trimmed by 5 bases and J by 2 bases, leaving 17 bases between them. The CDR3 spans 16 residues. The CDR3 DNA is TGTGCCAGCAGCCTCAACTTACCCAGCCTCACAGATACGCAGTATTTT. Translation: CASSLNLPSLTDTQYF.

This clone was observed once. This chain connects TRBV6-2 or TRBV6-3 to TRBJ1-1; D not resolved. Germline lookup yields CDR1 MNHEY and CDR2 SVGEGT. V was clipped by 2 bases and J by 1 base, with 8 bases between them. The CDR3 loop spans 14 amino acids. In DNA, the CDR3 is TGTGCCAGCAGTTACAATCCGGAGAACACTGAAGCTTTCTTT. Translated: CASSYNPENTEAFF.

The V call is TRBV6-5, the J call TRBJ2-1, with D perhaps matching TRBD1 (5 bases). The germline V gene encodes CDR1 MNHEY and CDR2 SVGAGI. The CDR3 extends over 12 amino acids. Trimming shortened V by 7 bases and J by 7 bases, and 11 bases separated the two germline ends. The CDR3 nucleotides read TGTGCCAGCACCTGGACACTTAATGAGCAGTTCTTC. It is translated as CASTWTLNEQFF.

This clone has just one count. The rearrangement joins TRBV5-4 to TRBJ1-4; the D is unclear. In germline, CDR1 is SGHNT, CDR2 YYREEE (reference sequence). CDR3 length equals 15 residues. Trimming left V 4 bases short and J 6 bases short, with 16 bases between. CDR3 DNA sequence: TGTGCCAGCAGCCCCACTGGCAGGAAGGATGAAAAACTGTTTTTT. Residues: CASSPTGRKDEKLFF.

The chain combines TRBV5-8 with TRBJ1-2; perhaps TRBD1 as D (5 bases). V was clipped by 0 bases and J by 8 bases, with 17 bases between them. Germline CDR1 is SGHTS and CDR2 is YDEGEE. The CDR3 length is 15 residues. CDR3: CASSLAYRGLRGYTF. In DNA form, the CDR3 reads TGTGCCAGCAGCTTGGCATACCGGGGCCTGAGAGGCTACACCTTC.

As DNA, the CDR3 is TGTGCCAGCAGCTTAGTGGGCTCGGGTAGCGGGAGGTACACCGGGGAGCTGTTTTTT. Its translation is CASSLVGSGSGRYTGELFF. The chain carries TRBV7-2 and TRBJ2-2; 10 nucleotides match TRBD2. This CDR3 has 19 amino acids. The V segment lost 1 base and the J segment 3 bases; nucleotides outside the gene matches: 11. Germline V gene data show CDR1 as SGHTA and CDR2 as FQGNSA.

This sequence joins TRBV5-1 and TRBJ2-5; 12 bases line up with TRBD1. Trimming cost V 2 bases and J 4 bases; bases outside gene matches: 9. The CDR3 has 17 residues. CDR1 is SGHRS and CDR2 is YFSETQ in the germline V gene. This CDR3 is CASSLDPGTGGRETQYF. CDR3 nucleotides: TGCGCCAGCAGCTTAGACCCCGGGACAGGGGGCCGAGAGACCCAGTACTTC.

Only one count was recorded for this clone. In nucleotides, the CDR3 is TGTGCCAGTACAATAATCGACCGGAGCAACTATGGCTACACCTTC. It is translated as CASTIIDRSNYGYTF. The chain combines TRBV19 with TRBJ1-2, with D uncertain. The germline V gene encodes CDR1 LNHDA and CDR2 SQIVND (reference sequence). V lost 7 bases and J lost 2, with 17 bases in between. This CDR3 has 15 residues.

This clone is a singleton in its sample. This chain links TRBV19 with TRBJ2-2, with 10 bases lining up with TRBD1. The germline CDR1 and CDR2 sequences are LNHDA and SQIVND (reference sequence). Trimming cost V 5 bases and J 8 bases; bases outside gene matches: 11. The CDR3 has 16 amino acids. The CDR3, as DNA: TGTGCCAGTAGTGCATTCCCCGGGACAGGGGTAGGGGAGCTGTTTTTT. Translation: CASSAFPGTGVGELFF.

The chain combines TRBV28 with TRBJ2-7; TRBD2 agrees at 7 bases. The V segment lost 6 bases and the J segment 0 bases; nucleotides outside the gene matches: 8. The CDR3 contains 15 residues. Germline CDR1 reads MDHEN; CDR2 reads SYDVKM. CDR3 DNA sequence: TGTGCCAGCAGACTCCTAGCGGAGAACTCCTACGAGCAGTACTTC. This codes for CASRLLAENSYEQYF.